The next 21 T cell receptor beta chains were all read from a single sample in a study of Graves' ophthalmopathy and Graves' hyperthyroidism. RNA transcripts served as template for amplifying TCR beta CDR3 sequences. RT-PCR in the first round used HTBI primers; a second-round multiplex PCR followed. TCRdb re-derived calls from the multiplex PCR reads in MiXCR, one entry per CDR3 protein. This sample yields under 250,000 distinct CDR3 sequences, of which approximately 28% are seen a single time; around 9.8% belongs to the top ten. Sequencing was carried out using peripheral blood. The receptors here all came from a man aged 50-60 years with Graves' ophthalmopathy.

This clonotype came up once. The DNA of the CDR3 is TGTGCCAGCAGCTTTACTCTGAACACTGAAGCTTTCTTT. This gives the protein CASSFTLNTEAFF. The rearrangement links TRBV7-2 to TRBJ1-1; D call uncertain. Between the trimmed V and J ends, which lost 3 bases and 0 bases, there was a span of 5 bases. CDR1 is SGHTA, CDR2 FQGNSA, per germline. The length of the CDR3 is 13 residues.

Many counts were recorded for this clonotype. The V and J genes are TRBV14 and TRBJ2-5; D unclear. From germline, CDR1 is SGHDN and CDR2 FVKESK. V was trimmed by 1 base and J by 1 base, leaving 4 bases between them. CDR3 length equals 13 residues. The DNA for the CDR3 is TGTGCCAGCAGCCAAGTCGGCCAAGAGACCCAGTACTTC. As protein: CASSQVGQETQYF.

This clonotype was recorded at least ten times. The rearrangement links TRBV28 to TRBJ2-7; no clear D. This CDR3 has 15 amino acids. Germline V gene lookup returns CDR1 MDHEN and CDR2 SYDVKM. V lost 3 bases and J 0 bases, leaving 12 bases between the germline ends. As DNA, the CDR3 is TGTGCCAGCAGTTTGGCCGTAAGGAGCTCCTACGAGCAGTACTTC. This codes for CASSLAVRSSYEQYF.

This clonotype was observed many times. The chain couples TRBV6-1 to TRBJ2-2; D unresolved. Germline V gene lookup returns CDR1 MNHNS and CDR2 SASEGT. The CDR3 is 16 residues long. Trimming shortened V by 1 base and J by 5 bases, and 14 bases separated the two germline ends. DNA of the CDR3: TGTGCCAGCAGTGAAGATGTGACAATTTTGACCGGGGAGCTGTTTTTT. It is translated as CASSEDVTILTGELFF.

This clonotype was found once. The V and J genes are TRBV6-4 and TRBJ1-2; D might be TRBD1 (6 bases). This CDR3 is 14 amino acids long. Germline CDR1 MRHNA, CDR2 SNTAGT. Trimming removed 6 bases from V and 7 bases from J, with 18 bases in between. CDR3 amino acids: CASRTPGVGSGYTF. Written as DNA, the CDR3 is TGTGCCAGCAGGACCCCAGGGGTTGGCTCTGGCTACACCTTC.

The J gene is TRBJ1-1, the V gene TRBV6-1; D is unclear. V was trimmed by 0 bases and J by 0 bases, leaving 8 bases between them. The length of the CDR3 is 15 residues. Germline assignment: CDR1 MNHNS and CDR2 SASEGT. CDR3 sequence reads: CASSEAQVMNTEAFF. CDR3 sequence (DNA): TGTGCCAGCAGTGAAGCGCAGGTCATGAACACTGAAGCTTTCTTT.

This rearrangement joins TRBV28 to TRBJ1-1; weak D call: TRBD1 (5 bases). The germline V gene has CDR1 MDHEN and CDR2 SYDVKM. The V end was cut by 8 bases, the J end by 1 base, with 8 bases between. CDR3 size: 12 residues. CDR3 sequence (DNA): TGTGCCAGCGCCGACAGGAACACTGAAGCTTTCTTT. Translated, it gives CASADRNTEAFF. Together with reference TRBV28 and TRBJ1-1, the CDR3 gives the full variable domain: DVKVTQSSRYLVKRTGEKVFLECVQDMDHENMFWYRQDPGLGLRLIYFSYDVKMKEKGDIPEGYSVSREKKERFSLILESASTNQTSMYLCASADRNTEAFFGQGTRLTVV.

The chain uses TRBV19 and TRBJ2-5; perhaps TRBD1 as D (6 bases). V was clipped by 5 bases and J by 1 base, with 14 bases between them. The CDR3 extends over 15 amino acids. The germline gives CDR1 LNHDA, CDR2 SQIVND (reference sequence). CDR3 in amino acids: CASSLTRGSQETQYF. The CDR3 nucleotides read TGTGCCAGTAGTTTGACGAGGGGGAGCCAAGAGACCCAGTACTTC.

This clonotype was seen ten or more times. The V call is TRBV19, the J call TRBJ2-7; 11 nucleotides align to TRBD2. The V gene's germline CDR1 is LNHDA and CDR2 SQIVND (reference sequence). The CDR3 sequence is 15 residues long. The junction had 8 bases not matched to a gene; V was cut back by 4 bases and J by 6 bases. The CDR3 DNA follows: TGTGCCAGTAGTAGGAAATCCGGGACTAGCGGCGAGCAGTACTTC. Protein sequence: CASSRKSGTSGEQYF. Variable domain in full (rest from reference TRBV19 and TRBJ2-7): DGGITQSPKYLFRKEGQNVTLSCEQNLNHDAMYWYRQDPGQGLRLIYYSQIVNDFQKGDIAEGYSVSREKKESFPLTVTSAQKNPTAFYLCASSRKSGTSGEQYFGPGTRLTVT.

This chain uses TRBV28 with TRBJ2-3; 7 nucleotides agree with TRBD1. Germline CDR1 and CDR2: MDHEN and SYDVKM. This CDR3 region has 16 residues. V was pared by 1 base and J by 0 bases, with 4 bases of the junction left unmatched. CDR3 in DNA: TGTGCCAGCAGTTTATACAGGGGTCTTAGCACAGATACGCAGTATTTT. Its protein is CASSLYRGLSTDTQYF.

The table lists this clonotype with many counts. The V and J genes are TRBV3-1 and TRBJ1-1; 8 bases align to TRBD1. The CDR3 consists of 14 residues. CDR1 LGHDT and CDR2 YNNKEL come from the germline V gene (reference sequence). J was trimmed by 5 bases and V by 4 bases; bases with no gene match: 6. CDR3 bases: TGTGCCAGCAGCCCAACAGGGGGGCGGACTGAAGCTTTCTTT. Translating it yields CASSPTGGRTEAFF.

The chain carries TRBV6-2 or TRBV6-3 and TRBJ2-5, with unresolved D. The germline gives CDR1 MNHEY, CDR2 SVGEGT. CDR3 size: 13 residues. Trimming stripped 4 bases from V and 1 base from J, with 7 bases between. DNA for the CDR3: TGTGCCAGCAGTTCTACCTCCCAAGAGACCCAGTACTTC. This gives the protein CASSSTSQETQYF.

The chain recombines TRBV7-8 with TRBJ2-5; a weak D match, TRBD1 (6 bases). Germline V lookup: CDR1 SGHVS, CDR2 FQNEAQ. The CDR3 has 16 amino acids. V shed 5 bases and J shed 2 bases, with 18 bases lying between them. For the CDR3, the DNA is TGTGCCAGCAGCCCCGGGGTAGCAAGGGGGCAAGAGACCCAGTACTTC. It encodes CASSPGVARGQETQYF.

The chain recombines TRBV19 with TRBJ1-5, with TRBD1 as a possible D gene (6 bases). Trimming removed 9 bases from V and 7 bases from J, with 16 bases in between. Germline assignment: CDR1 LNHDA and CDR2 SQIVND (reference sequence). This CDR3 region has 13 residues. The CDR3 loop reads CASATGSGQPQHF. The CDR3 DNA reads TGTGCCAGCGCAACAGGGTCGGGGCAGCCCCAGCATTTT.

The V and J genes are TRBV12-5 and TRBJ1-2; D is uncertain. V lost 5 bases and J lost 4, with 11 bases in between. The CDR3 spans 13 residues. Germline values: CDR1 LGHNT, CDR2 FRNRAP. The CDR3 nucleotides read TGTGCTAGTGGTCCGTCGGGCCCCTATGGCTACACCTTC. Protein sequence: CASGPSGPYGYTF.

This clonotype was observed at least ten times. V is TRBV7-3 and J is TRBJ2-5, with TRBD1 matching 8 bases. The CDR3 is made up of 14 amino acids. Looked up from germline, CDR1 is SGHTA and CDR2 is FQGTGA. J lost 4 bases, V lost 5 bases, and 6 bases had no gene match. CDR3 bases: TGTGCCAGCAGCAAACAGGGGGGAGGAGAGACCCAGTACTTC. This sequence encodes CASSKQGGGETQYF.

This clonotype was detected once. The rearrangement joins TRBV7-2 to TRBJ2-7, with 8 bases that match TRBD1. The CDR3 consists of 14 residues. CDR1 is SGHTA and CDR2 is FQGNSA in the germline V gene. V lost 5 bases to trimming and J lost 6 bases; unmatched junction nucleotides: 9. This CDR3 is CASSPQGAGPEQYF. The CDR3 bases are TGTGCCAGCAGCCCCCAGGGGGCCGGGCCCGAGCAGTACTTC.

This clonotype was seen many times. The chain links TRBV11-2 to TRBJ2-2; 10 positions agree with TRBD2. Germline CDR1 reads SGHAT; CDR2 reads FQNNGV. This CDR3 contains 15 residues. With 6 bases clipped from V and 1 base from J, the junction kept 2 bases outside the gene matches. DNA for the CDR3: TGTGCCAGCAGACGACTAGCGGGGAACACCGGGGAGCTGTTTTTT. It specifies CASRRLAGNTGELFF.

This CDR3 is CASSWGQNNSPLHF. In DNA form, the CDR3 reads TGTGCCAGCAGTTGGGGACAGAATAATTCACCCCTCCACTTT. The V call is TRBV6-5, the J call TRBJ1-6, with 7 positions matching TRBD1. Germline-derived CDR1 and CDR2 are MNHEY and SVGAGI. With V trimmed by 4 bases and J by 5 bases, 2 bases remained unmatched. The CDR3 runs to 14 residues.

This clonotype was recorded many times. A much larger clone differs from this one at a single base, so this may be a read error. The chain employs TRBV6-2 or TRBV6-3 and TRBJ1-1, with 12 bases fitting TRBD1. Trimming removed 8 bases from V and 12 bases from J; junction bases left unmatched: 4. The CDR3 has 11 residues. Germline loops: CDR1 MNHEY, CDR2 SVGEGT. The CDR3 reads CASGDRGPTFF. The CDR3 bases are TGTGCCAGCGGGGACAGGGGGCCCACTTTCTTT.

This clonotype appeared many times. This chain joins TRBV11-2 and TRBJ2-3; D unresolved. From germline, CDR1 is SGHAT and CDR2 FQNNGV. Trimming stripped 4 bases from V and 2 bases from J, with 19 bases between. The CDR3 totals 17 residues. The CDR3 region is CASSSSPETFNTDTQYF. The CDR3 DNA is TGTGCCAGCAGCTCAAGCCCCGAGACTTTTAACACAGATACGCAGTATTTT.